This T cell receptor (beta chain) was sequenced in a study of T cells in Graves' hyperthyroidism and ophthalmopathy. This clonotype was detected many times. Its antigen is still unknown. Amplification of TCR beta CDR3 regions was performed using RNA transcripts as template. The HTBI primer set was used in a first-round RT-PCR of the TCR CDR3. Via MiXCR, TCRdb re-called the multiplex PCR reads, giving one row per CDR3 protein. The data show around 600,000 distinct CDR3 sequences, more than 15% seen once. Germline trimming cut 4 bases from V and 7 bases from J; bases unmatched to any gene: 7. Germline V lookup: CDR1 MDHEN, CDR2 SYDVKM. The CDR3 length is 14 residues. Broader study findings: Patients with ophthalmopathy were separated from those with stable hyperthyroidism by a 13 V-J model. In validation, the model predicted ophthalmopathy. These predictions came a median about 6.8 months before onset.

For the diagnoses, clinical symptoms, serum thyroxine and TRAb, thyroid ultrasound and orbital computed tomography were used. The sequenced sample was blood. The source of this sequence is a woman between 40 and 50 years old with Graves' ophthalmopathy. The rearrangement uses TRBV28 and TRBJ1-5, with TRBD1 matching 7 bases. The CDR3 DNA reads TGTGCCAGCAGTTACAGGGGTTTCGGGCAGCCCCAGCATTTT. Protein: CASSYRGFGQPQHF.